This TCR beta chain was found in a study of blood T cell repertoires in COVID-19. Participant reports of clinical history set cohort assignment. The CDR3 totals 15 residues. Germline lookup yields CDR1 SQVTM and CDR2 ANQGSEA. Trimming pared 4 bases from V and 2 bases from J, leaving 17 bases between. Clones were read by immunoSEQ multiplex PCR, and TCRdb kept only the in-frame ones, dropping some. The table has approximately 500,000 clones, 70% to 90% seen once. V gene TRBV29-1 combines with J gene TRBJ1-1; D is uncertain. This receptor was taken from a woman aged 40-49 years who had recovered from COVID-19. Sequenced input: PBMCs or T cells enriched from blood (not recorded which). The CDR3 DNA follows: TGCAGCGTTGGGGCCTACCGTTTAGTAAACACTGAAGCTTTCTTT. Amino acid sequence: CSVGAYRLVNTEAFF.